The 21 T cell receptor beta chains given below trace back to one sample, sequenced in a study of shared clonotypes between healthy human individuals. Generated by immunoSEQ multiplex PCR, the TCRdb table keeps only in-frame clones and is missing some. In the table there are about 2.3 million clones, less than 95% of which are singletons. What was sequenced was naive CD4+ T cells from PBMCs. Subset described: CD45RA+ positively selected. Source of these receptors: a man aged 18-30 years in good health. Some clones in this sample may be carry-over from other donors' samples.

The V gene is TRBV11-2, the J gene TRBJ2-7, with D possibly TRBD2 on 5 matching bases. This CDR3 spans 12 amino acids. V lost 4 bases, J lost 3 bases, and 7 bases lay in between. Germline V lookup: CDR1 SGHAT, CDR2 FQNNGV. The CDR3 is CASSSRDYEQYF. In DNA, the CDR3 is TGTGCCAGCAGCTCCCGGGACTACGAGCAGTACTTC.

The chain has TRBV5-1 and TRBJ2-7, with a tentative D call TRBD1 (5 bases). This CDR3 region has 15 residues. With 3 bases removed from V and 5 bases from J, the gap between germline ends came to 18 bases. From germline, CDR1 is SGHRS and CDR2 YFSETQ. The CDR3 sequence is CASSSRPTETDEQYF. For the CDR3, the DNA is TGCGCCAGCAGCTCCCGACCGACAGAGACAGACGAGCAGTACTTC.

The chain combines TRBV7-2 with TRBJ2-2; weak D call: TRBD1 (5 bases). Germline CDR1 reads SGHTA; CDR2 reads FQGNSA. The CDR3 spans 16 residues. The ends were cut back, 4 bases at V and 1 base at J, with 13 bases in the middle. DNA for the CDR3: TGTGCCAGCAGCTCGGCCGGACATAGGAACACCGGGGAGCTGTTTTTT. This sequence encodes CASSSAGHRNTGELFF.

The chain links TRBV27 to TRBJ1-1, with unresolved D. CDR1 is MNHEY, CDR2 SMNVEV, per germline (reference sequence). V lost 4 bases to trimming and J lost 0 bases, with 9 bases between them. This CDR3 is 14 amino acids long. The CDR3 sequence is CASSSLTMNTEAFF. CDR3 coding DNA: TGTGCCAGCAGTTCCCTCACCATGAACACTGAAGCTTTCTTT.

This clone was seen once. The V and J genes are TRBV7-9 and TRBJ2-7; D not resolved. Trimming took off 1 base at V and 3 bases at J, with 7 bases between the two ends. The CDR3 has 13 residues. Germline lookup yields CDR1 SEHNR and CDR2 FQNEAQ (reference sequence). The CDR3 bases are TGTGCCAGCAGCTTAGGGGGATACTACGAGCAGTACTTC. Translation: CASSLGGYYEQYF.

The chain uses TRBV5-6 and TRBJ1-6; TRBD1 aligns across 7 bases. This CDR3 spans 14 amino acids. V lost 3 bases, J lost 7 bases, and 4 bases stayed unmatched. CDR1 SGHDT and CDR2 YYEEEE come from the germline V gene. CDR3 residues: CASSSGQLNSPLHF. The CDR3 DNA is TGTGCCAGCAGCTCGGGACAGCTCAATTCACCCCTCCACTTT.

This chain uses TRBV2 with TRBJ1-2; D is ambiguous. In germline, CDR1 is SNHLY, CDR2 FYNNEI. Trimming cost V 2 bases and J 4 bases, with 11 bases left between them. The CDR3 totals 14 residues. DNA for the CDR3: TGTGCCAGCAGTGAAAGCGCCAGCACCTATGGCTACACCTTC. This codes for CASSESASTYGYTF.

This chain joins TRBV2 and TRBJ2-2, with a weak D call TRBD1 (6 bases). Germline loops: CDR1 SNHLY, CDR2 FYNNEI. The CDR3 loop spans 13 amino acids. V was pared by 7 bases and J by 7 bases, with 13 bases between. CDR3 sequence reads: CASTSSGDGELFF. CDR3 sequence (DNA): TGTGCCAGCACCAGTTCAGGGGACGGGGAGCTGTTTTTT.

The chain uses TRBV10-2 and TRBJ1-5; D gene unclear. Trimming shortened V by 6 bases and J by 6 bases, and 9 bases separated the two germline ends. CDR3 size: 12 residues. Germline CDR1 WSHSY, CDR2 SAAADI. The CDR3 coding sequence is TGCGCCAGCAGCGAAGGGCTTCAGCCCCAGCATTTT. Its protein product is CASSEGLQPQHF.

The chain is built from TRBV18 and TRBJ2-5; 11 bases line up with TRBD1. The CDR3 covers 15 residues. The J segment lost 5 bases and the V segment lost 5 bases, leaving 7 bases of the junction unmatched. The germline CDR1 and CDR2 sequences are KGHSH and LQKENI. CDR3 DNA sequence: TGTGCCAGCTCATCGGGACAGGGGGTCGGGGAGACCCAGTACTTC. Its translation: CASSSGQGVGETQYF.

V and J are TRBV5-1 and TRBJ2-1, with 11 bases identical to TRBD2. Trimming at V came to 4 bases and at J to 5 bases, leaving 5 bases not matched to a gene. Germline CDR1 reads SGHRS; CDR2 reads YFSETQ. The CDR3 length is 15 residues. DNA of the CDR3: TGCGCCAGCAGCGCGGAGGGACTAGCGGACAATGAGCAGTTCTTC. Amino acids: CASSAEGLADNEQFF.

The chain employs TRBV29-1 and TRBJ2-7; D is uncertain. V was pared by 4 bases and J by 1 base, with 11 bases between. This CDR3 has 13 amino acids. The germline CDR1 and CDR2 sequences are SQVTM and ANQGSEA. As DNA, the CDR3 is TGCAGCGTTGTGGTACCAAGTTCCTACGAGCAGTACTTC. It is translated as CSVVVPSSYEQYF.

This chain links TRBV7-2 with TRBJ2-1; D possibly corresponds to TRBD1 (6 bases). The ends were cut back, 5 bases at V and 3 bases at J, with 11 bases in the middle. Germline lookup yields CDR1 SGHTA and CDR2 FQGNSA. The CDR3 totals 14 residues. CDR3 sequence: CASSPKTGYNEQFF. The CDR3 coding sequence is TGTGCCAGCAGCCCCAAGACAGGCTACAATGAGCAGTTCTTC.

With regard to this clone: Other nucleotide sequences from this sample produce the same CDR3. The chain is built from TRBV5-1 and TRBJ2-1; 10 bases match TRBD1. From germline, CDR1 is SGHRS and CDR2 YFSETQ. The trim removed 0 bases at V and 8 bases at J, leaving 2 bases unmatched. The CDR3 covers 14 residues. CDR3 nucleotide sequence: TGCGCCAGCAGCTTGGGACAGGGGGCCGATGAGCAGTTCTTC. Translated: CASSLGQGADEQFF.

The rearrangement uses TRBV7-3 and TRBJ2-7; TRBD2 matches 9 bases. The CDR3 is made up of 13 amino acids. J gave up 3 bases and V 5 bases, and 2 bases lay outside the gene matches. CDR1 is SGHTA and CDR2 is FQGTGA in the germline V gene. The DNA for the CDR3 is TGTGCCAGCAGCCCAGCGGGAGGCTACGAGCAGTACTTC. This sequence encodes CASSPAGGYEQYF.

This rearrangement joins TRBV5-1 to TRBJ1-4; D gene uncertain. Germline V lookup: CDR1 SGHRS, CDR2 YFSETQ. The CDR3 runs to 16 residues. V shed 5 bases and J shed 2 bases, with 16 bases lying between them. The CDR3 nucleotides are TGCGCCAGCAGTGTAATGTTGGCGGATACTAATGAAAAACTGTTTTTT. Translating it yields CASSVMLADTNEKLFF. Using reference TRBV5-1 and TRBJ1-4 for the parts outside the CDR3, the full variable domain is KAGVTQTPRYLIKTRGQQVTLSCSPISGHRSVSWYQQTPGQGLQFLFEYFSETQRNKGNFPGRFSGRQFSNSRSEMNVSTLELGDSALYLCASSVMLADTNEKLFFGSGTQLSVL.

The chain is built from TRBV15 and TRBJ2-5, with 8 bases that match TRBD2. The CDR3 has 16 amino acids. CDR1 and CDR2 (germline): LNHNV, YYDKDF (reference sequence). The V segment lost 1 base and the J segment 3 bases; nucleotides outside the gene matches: 7. CDR3 sequence (DNA): TGTGCCACCAGCAGAGGGGACACTAGCGGAGAAGAGACCCAGTACTTC. Its protein is CATSRGDTSGEETQYF.

The V call is TRBV19, the J call TRBJ1-1; a weak D match, TRBD1 (5 bases). The V end lost 3 bases, the J end lost 7 bases, and 15 bases lay between the germline ends. Germline V gives CDR1 LNHDA, CDR2 SQIVND (reference sequence). The CDR3 length is 14 residues. CDR3 bases: TGTGCCAGTAGTATTACGGAAGGTAGGGGTGAAGCTTTCTTT. It encodes CASSITEGRGEAFF.

V is TRBV5-1 and J is TRBJ2-2; D possibly corresponds to TRBD2 (6 bases). The V end was cut by 4 bases, the J end by 4 bases, with 14 bases between. Germline V lookup: CDR1 SGHRS, CDR2 YFSETQ. The CDR3 has 15 amino acids. CDR3 in amino acids: CASSISGRITGELFF. CDR3 DNA sequence: TGCGCCAGCAGCATCTCCGGGAGAATCACCGGGGAGCTGTTTTTT.

Regarding this clone: One junction end disagrees with the germline gene, perhaps due to a read error. The chain recombines TRBV2 with TRBJ1-5; D is ambiguous. CDR1 SNHLY and CDR2 FYNNEI come from the germline V gene. CDR3 length: 12 residues. CDR3 bases: TGTGCCAGCAGTTTCCTCTTGGAGCCCCAGCACTTT. It is translated as CASSFLLEPQHF.

Only one count was recorded for this clone. CDR3 region: CASSPRLGPQETQYF. The DNA for the CDR3 is TGCGCCAGCAGCCCCCGTCTGGGCCCCCAAGAGACCCAGTACTTC. The rearrangement uses TRBV4-3 and TRBJ2-5; D is unresolved. This CDR3 is built from 15 residues. V lost 4 bases and J 1 base, leaving 13 bases between the germline ends. Germline assignment: CDR1 LGHNA and CDR2 YSLEER.